This T cell receptor (beta chain) came from a study of blood T cells in healthy people across ages. A J-beta primer mix and a sample-barcoded 5' primer were used in a second PCR of roughly 6 to 12 cycles. TCRdb redid the calling of the 5' RACE reads with MiXCR, one entry per CDR3 protein. The sample holds about 760,000 distinct CDR3 sequences, around 25% seen once. The V end was cut by 6 bases, the J end by 11 bases, with 17 bases between. Germline CDR1 and CDR2: SGHRS and YFSETQ. The CDR3 consists of 12 residues. These data were also reused for a study on T cells of mothers and their children. From that report: Thymic selection, a shaping force on TCR recombination output, acts similarly in related and unrelated pairs.

This clonotype originated in a boy younger than 18 in good health. The specimen sequenced was blood. The V and J genes are TRBV5-1 and TRBJ2-5, with D unclear. The CDR3 is CASKVWFQEQYF. The CDR3 coding sequence is TGCGCCAGCAAGGTTTGGTTCCAGGAGCAGTACTTC.